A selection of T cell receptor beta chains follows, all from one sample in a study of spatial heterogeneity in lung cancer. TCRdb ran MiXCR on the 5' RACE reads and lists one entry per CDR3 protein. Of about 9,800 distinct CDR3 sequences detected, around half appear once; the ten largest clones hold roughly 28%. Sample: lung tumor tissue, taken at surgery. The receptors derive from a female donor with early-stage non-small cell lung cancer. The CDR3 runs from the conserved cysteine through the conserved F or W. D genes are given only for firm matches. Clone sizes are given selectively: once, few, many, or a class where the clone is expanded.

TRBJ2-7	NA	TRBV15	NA	TGTGCCACCAGCAGAGATAAAGGGCTTAGGGGCTTAGCCTACGAGCAGTACTTC	CATSRDKGLRGLAYEQYF
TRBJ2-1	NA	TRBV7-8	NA	TGTGCCAGCAGCCATGGCGTGTACAATGAGCAGTTCTTC	CASSHGVYNEQFF
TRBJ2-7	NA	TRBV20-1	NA	TGCAGTGCTATAGGGGTCTCAAGCTCCTACGAGCAGTACTTC	CSAIGVSSSYEQYF
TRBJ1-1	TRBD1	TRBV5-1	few	TGCGCCAGCAAGACAGGGGGGAACACTGAAGCTTTCTTT	CASKTGGNTEAFF
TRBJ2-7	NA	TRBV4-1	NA	TGCGCCAGCAGCCAAGATGTACTCTCGATTTCCTACGAGCAGTACTTC	CASSQDVLSISYEQYF
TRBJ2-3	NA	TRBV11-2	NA	TGTGCCAGCAGCTTCGGCCCCACGCAGTATTTT	CASSFGPTQYF
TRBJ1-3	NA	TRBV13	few	TGTGCCAGCAGCCCTCGTCAGGGTTGGCGAAACACCATATATTTT	CASSPRQGWRNTIYF
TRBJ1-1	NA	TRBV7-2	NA	TGTGCCAGCAGCTTAGGTAGTACAGGTCTCTCATGGGGTGAAGCTTTCTTT	CASSLGSTGLSWGEAFF
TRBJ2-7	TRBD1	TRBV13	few	TGTGCCAGCCCCCCTCGATTCTCGGGACAGGGTGGCGGGTCCTACGAGCAGTACTTC	CASPPRFSGQGGGSYEQYF
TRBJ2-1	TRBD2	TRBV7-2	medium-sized	TGTGCCAGCAGCTCCCGGGTCCTGGGGGGGAATGAGCAGTTCTTC	CASSSRVLGGNEQFF
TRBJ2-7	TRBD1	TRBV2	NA	TGTGCCAGCAGGATAGGGGGCGGATTCTACGAGCAGTACTTC	CASRIGGGFYEQYF
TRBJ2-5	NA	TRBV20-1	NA	TGCAGTGGATTGGGGTCGGAGACCCAGTACTTC	CSGLGSETQYF
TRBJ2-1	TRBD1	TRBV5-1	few	TGCGCCAGCAGCTATGGGGGACAGAAATACAATGAGCAGTTCTTC	CASSYGGQKYNEQFF
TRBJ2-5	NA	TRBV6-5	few	TGTGCCAGCAGGAGGGACCCAGGTTCAGGGACCCAGTACTTC	CASRRDPGSGTQYF
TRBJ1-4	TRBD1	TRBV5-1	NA	TGCGCCAGCAGCTCACAGGGGAGTAATGAAAAACTGTTTTTT	CASSSQGSNEKLFF
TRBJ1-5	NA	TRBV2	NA	TGTGCCAGCAGTGTGGATGGTAAAAATCAGCCCCAGCATTTT	CASSVDGKNQPQHF
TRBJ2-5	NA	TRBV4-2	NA	TGTGCCAGCAGCCATGAGAAAGAGACCCAGTACTTC	CASSHEKETQYF
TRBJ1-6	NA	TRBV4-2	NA	TGTGCCAGCAGCCAAGATGCTCTCGGTTCACCCCTCCACTTT	CASSQDALGSPLHF
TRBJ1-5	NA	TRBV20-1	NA	TGCAGTGCATCAGGGGCCATGAATCAGCCCCAGCATTTT	CSASGAMNQPQHF
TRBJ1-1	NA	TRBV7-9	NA	TGTGCCAGCAGCGTTTTTACCAGGGGTTTCACTGAAGCTTTCTTT	CASSVFTRGFTEAFF
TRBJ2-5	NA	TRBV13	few	TGTGCCAGCAGCAAAGGCCCCTGGGTGGAGACCCAGTACTTC	CASSKGPWVETQYF
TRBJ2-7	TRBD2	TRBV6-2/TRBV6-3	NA	TGTGCCAGCAGCCGGGAGGGCTACGAGCAGTACTTC	CASSREGYEQYF
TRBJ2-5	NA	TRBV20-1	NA	TGCAGTGGATTACAGCAAGAGACCCATTACTTC	CSGLQQETHYF
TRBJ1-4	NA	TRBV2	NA	TGTGCCAGCAGCCCGACAGGTTCCCGTGAAAAACTGTTTTTT	CASSPTGSREKLFF
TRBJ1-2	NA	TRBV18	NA	TGTGCCAGCTCACCGAGTGGGGGGGCTAACTATGGCTACACCTTC	CASSPSGGANYGYTF
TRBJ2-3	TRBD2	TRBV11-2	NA	TGTGCCAGCAGTTACGGACTAGGGATTGATACGCAGTATTTT	CASSYGLGIDTQYF
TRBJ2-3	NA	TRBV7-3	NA	TGTGCCAGCAGCCCGGGACCTCACACAGATACGCAGTATTTT	CASSPGPHTDTQYF
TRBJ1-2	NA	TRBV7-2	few	TGTGCCAGCAGCTTACCCCTACTGACAGCTTCAGCTAACTATGGCTACACCTTC	CASSLPLLTASANYGYTF
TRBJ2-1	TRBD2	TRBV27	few	TGTGCCAGCCGGGGGGTCGGGTACAATGAGCAGTTCTTC	CASRGVGYNEQFF
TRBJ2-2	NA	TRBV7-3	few	TGTGCCAGCAGCTTAGAGGCGGAGGGGAAGGTGTTTTTT	CASSLEAEGKVFF
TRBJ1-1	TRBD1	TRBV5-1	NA	TGCGCCAGCAGCTTACTGACAGGGGGATTGATGAACACTGAAGCTTTCTTT	CASSLLTGGLMNTEAFF
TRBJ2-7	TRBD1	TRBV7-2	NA	TGTGCCAGCAGCTTAGGTCAGGGGGCTAGGCACGAGCAGTACTTC	CASSLGQGARHEQYF
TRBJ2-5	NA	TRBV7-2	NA	TGTGCCAGCAGCCGACACCCAGTGTACCAAGAGACCCAGTACTTC	CASSRHPVYQETQYF
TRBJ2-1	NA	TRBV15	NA	TGTGCCACCAGCAGAGATCGGGGTTCAGCTAGGATAAGCAATGAGCAGTTCTTC	CATSRDRGSARISNEQFF
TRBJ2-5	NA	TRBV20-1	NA	TGCAGTGCTAGGTCTAGGATAGAGACCCAGTACTTC	CSARSRIETQYF
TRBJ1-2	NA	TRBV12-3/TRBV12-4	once	TGTGCCAGCAGTTTGGGTCAGGGAAACTATGGCTACACCTTC	CASSLGQGNYGYTF
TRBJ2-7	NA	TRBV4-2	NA	TGTGCCAGCAGCCAAGGGGACTGGACCTACGAGCAGTACTTC	CASSQGDWTYEQYF
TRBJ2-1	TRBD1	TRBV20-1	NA	TGCAGTGCTACCGGGACAGCTAACAATGAGCAGTTCTTC	CSATGTANNEQFF
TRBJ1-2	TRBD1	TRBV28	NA	TGTGCCAGCAGTTTCCAGGGGGCGAAAGTCCACACCTTC	CASSFQGAKVHTF
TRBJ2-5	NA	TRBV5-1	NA	TGCGCCAGCAGTTCCTGGCCTGAGGAGACCCAGTACTTC	CASSSWPEETQYF
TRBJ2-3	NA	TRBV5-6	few	TGTGCCAGCACCCCTCCCCTTCGGGTAGATACGCAGTATTTT	CASTPPLRVDTQYF
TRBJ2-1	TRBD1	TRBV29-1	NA	TGCAGCGTTGAAAGGGACAGGGTCGGAAATGAGCAGTTCTTC	CSVERDRVGNEQFF
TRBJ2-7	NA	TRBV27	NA	TGTGCCAGCAGTCCTCGACCGGGCTGGGGATACGAGCAGTACTTC	CASSPRPGWGYEQYF
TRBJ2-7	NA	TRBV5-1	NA	TGCGCCAGCAGCTTGGAGCCGGGCACCTACGAGCAGTACTTC	CASSLEPGTYEQYF
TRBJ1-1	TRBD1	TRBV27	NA	TGTGCCAGCAGGCTTATTAGGGGGCGGAACACTGAAGCTTTCTTT	CASRLIRGRNTEAFF